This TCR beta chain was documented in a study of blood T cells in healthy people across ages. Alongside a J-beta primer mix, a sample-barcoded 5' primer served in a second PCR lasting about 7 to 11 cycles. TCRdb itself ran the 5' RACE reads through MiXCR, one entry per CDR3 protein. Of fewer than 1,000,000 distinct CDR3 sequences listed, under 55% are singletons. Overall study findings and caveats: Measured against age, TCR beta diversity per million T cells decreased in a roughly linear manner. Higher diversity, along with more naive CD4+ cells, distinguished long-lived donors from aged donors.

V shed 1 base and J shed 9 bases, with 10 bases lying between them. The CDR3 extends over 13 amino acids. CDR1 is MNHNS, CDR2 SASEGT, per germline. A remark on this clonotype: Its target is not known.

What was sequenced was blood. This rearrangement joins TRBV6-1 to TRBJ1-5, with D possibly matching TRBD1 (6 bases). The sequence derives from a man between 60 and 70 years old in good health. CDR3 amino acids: CASSEGTVGPQHF. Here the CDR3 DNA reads TGTGCCAGCAGTGAAGGGACAGTCGGGCCCCAGCATTTT.